A single sample is the source of the 26 T cell receptor beta chains below, sequenced in a study of PD-L1 blockade in urothelial cancer. Time point here: peripheral blood 6 weeks after treatment start. The protocol was immunoSEQ multiplex PCR, while the TCRdb copy is restricted to in-frame clones and leaves out a portion. The sample has about 36,000 clones; about four fifths are singletons. Here the sequenced sample was PBMCs, taken around atezolizumab (anti-PD-L1) treatment. These receptors were taken from a middle-aged man with urothelial cancer.

This clone was recorded once. One junction end does not reproduce the germline sequence, and a read error may be involved. The chain carries TRBV15 and TRBJ2-1; 7 bases are a match to TRBD2. This CDR3 contains 12 residues. Germline V CDR1 and CDR2: LNHNV, YYDKDF (reference sequence). This CDR3 reads CATSRERGEQFF. The CDR3 DNA reads as TGTGCCACCAGCCGAGAGCGGGGTGAGCAGTTCTTC.

This clone was seen a single time. V usage is TRBV28 and J usage is TRBJ1-5, with D possibly TRBD1 on 5 matching bases. V lost 6 bases and J lost 7, with 16 bases in between. The CDR3 loop spans 14 amino acids. From germline, CDR1 is MDHEN and CDR2 SYDVKM. CDR3 coding DNA: TGTGCCAGCAGCCTGCAGGGTAACGGGCAGCCCCAGCATTTT. Residues: CASSLQGNGQPQHF.

The chain carries TRBV28 and TRBJ2-3; D is perhaps TRBD2 (6 bases). Germline assignment: CDR1 MDHEN and CDR2 SYDVKM. CDR3 length: 14 residues. Trimming cost V 5 bases and J 5 bases, with 14 bases left between them. As DNA, the CDR3 is TGTGCCAGCAGTCGCGGGGCGGGGAAAGATACGCAGTATTTT. It codes for CASSRGAGKDTQYF.

This chain joins TRBV5-1 and TRBJ2-7, with TRBD1 matching 10 bases. Germline V gives CDR1 SGHRS, CDR2 YFSETQ. Trimming removed 4 bases from V and 6 bases from J; junction bases left unmatched: 13. The CDR3 totals 16 residues. In nucleotides, the CDR3 is TGCGCCAGCAGCACCGGAGGGACAGGGGAGAGGGGCGAGCAGTACTTC. It is translated as CASSTGGTGERGEQYF.

The chain joins TRBV7-9 to TRBJ2-1; TRBD2 matches 8 bases. CDR1 SEHNR and CDR2 FQNEAQ come from the germline V gene (reference sequence). V trimming: 4 bases; J trimming: 7 bases; junction bases outside the gene matches: 12. The CDR3 totals 16 residues. The CDR3 nucleotides read TGTGCCAGCAGCTACCCTACCGGGAGGGGGTCGAATGAGCAGTTCTTC. Amino acids: CASSYPTGRGSNEQFF.

The chain joins TRBV29-1 to TRBJ2-3; D is undetermined. V was pared by 7 bases and J by 5 bases, with 13 bases between. The CDR3 covers 12 residues. Germline CDR1 and CDR2: SQVTM and ANQGSEA. Here the CDR3 DNA reads TGCAGCGGCTCGGTTGGTGGAGATACGCAGTATTTT. Amino acids: CSGSVGGDTQYF.

The genes are TRBV18 and TRBJ1-1, with D maybe TRBD1 (6 bases). Germline CDR1 reads KGHSH; CDR2 reads LQKENI. The CDR3 contains 14 residues. Deletions cut 3 bases from V and 1 base from J, with 9 bases between. The CDR3 nucleotides are TGTGCCAGCTCACCCCTGGACAGGAACACTGAAGCTTTCTTT. This sequence encodes CASSPLDRNTEAFF.

This clone has only one observation. The chain joins TRBV9 to TRBJ2-7, with a tentative D call TRBD1 (6 bases). Between the trimmed V and J ends, which lost 7 bases and 5 bases, there was a span of 16 bases. The CDR3 extends over 13 amino acids. CDR1 SGDLS and CDR2 YYNGEE come from the germline V gene. The CDR3 sequence: CASLRGMGHEQYF. The CDR3 coding sequence is TGTGCCAGCTTAAGGGGGATGGGGCACGAGCAGTACTTC.

Only one count was recorded for this clone. The chain is built from TRBV2 and TRBJ1-3; no clear D. Germline V gene lookup returns CDR1 SNHLY and CDR2 FYNNEI. CDR3 length: 16 amino acids. V was trimmed by 9 bases and J by 0 bases, leaving 18 bases between them. CDR3 protein: CASCPRHLISGNTIYF. Here the CDR3 DNA reads TGTGCCAGTTGCCCCCGACACCTCATCTCTGGAAACACCATATATTTT.

V and J are TRBV6-5 and TRBJ2-1; TRBD2 matches 8 bases. CDR1 and CDR2 (germline): MNHEY, SVGAGI. After removal of 6 bases from V and 4 bases from J, the junction contained 8 bases not matched to a gene. This CDR3 contains 15 residues. CDR3 in amino acids: CASRSRTSGYNEQFF. In nucleotides, the CDR3 is TGTGCCAGCAGGTCTCGAACTAGCGGTTACAATGAGCAGTTCTTC.

This chain links TRBV4-3 with TRBJ2-1; weak D call: TRBD1 (6 bases). The germline gives CDR1 LGHNA, CDR2 YSLEER. The V and J ends lost 1 base and 10 bases respectively, with 17 bases between them. The CDR3 consists of 15 residues. Here the CDR3 reads CASSQARGPTGEQFF. The CDR3 DNA is TGCGCCAGCAGCCAAGCCAGAGGGCCCACAGGGGAGCAGTTCTTC.

The gene calls are TRBV19 and TRBJ2-3, with D possibly TRBD2 on 5 matching bases. Germline CDR1 reads LNHDA; CDR2 reads SQIVND (reference sequence). The length of the CDR3 is 14 residues. V lost 9 bases and J 1 base, leaving 14 bases between the germline ends. CDR3: CASRRTVRTDTQYF. Here the CDR3 DNA reads TGTGCCAGCCGGAGGACGGTACGCACAGATACGCAGTATTTT.

The chain recombines TRBV28 with TRBJ1-2, with D perhaps matching TRBD1 (5 bases). Trimming cost V 5 bases and J 6 bases, with 7 bases left between them. The CDR3 loop spans 11 amino acids. The germline V gene has CDR1 MDHEN and CDR2 SYDVKM. Written as DNA, the CDR3 is TGTGCCAGCAGTGTACAGGATGGCTACACCTTC. Protein sequence: CASSVQDGYTF.

The rearrangement joins TRBV4-1 to TRBJ1-1; no reliable D call. This CDR3 is built from 15 residues. The germline V and J ends were trimmed by 1 base and 4 bases, with 13 bases remaining between them. Germline CDR1 reads MGHRA; CDR2 reads YSYEKL. The CDR3 loop reads CASSQGGLRRTEAFF. The CDR3 DNA is TGCGCCAGCAGCCAAGGCGGGTTAAGGCGCACTGAAGCTTTCTTT.

The rearrangement links TRBV5-6 to TRBJ1-1; possible D gene TRBD1, 6 bases. Trimming shortened V by 6 bases and J by 6 bases, and 15 bases separated the two germline ends. CDR1 and CDR2 (germline): SGHDT, YYEEEE. CDR3 size: 13 residues. The CDR3, as DNA: TGTGCCAGCATTTACAGGGATCCTTCTGAAGCTTTCTTT. Translation gives CASIYRDPSEAFF.

The rearrangement uses TRBV19 and TRBJ1-1; D perhaps matches TRBD1 (5 bases). Per germline, CDR1 LNHDA and CDR2 SQIVND (reference sequence). V dropped 3 bases and J dropped 3 bases, with 14 bases sitting between them. CDR3 length equals 15 residues. The DNA of the CDR3 is TGTGCCAGTAGTATGAAGGGGCGCATCGACACTGAAGCTTTCTTT. Its translation is CASSMKGRIDTEAFF.

This clone appeared once. The chain carries TRBV15 and TRBJ2-7; D possibly corresponds to TRBD1 (6 bases). CDR1 LNHNV and CDR2 YYDKDF come from the germline V gene (reference sequence). The CDR3 runs 14 residues. Trimming pared 5 bases from V and 5 bases from J, leaving 16 bases between. CDR3 loop: CATSPQTGRNEQYF. CDR3 DNA: TGTGCCACCAGCCCTCAAACAGGGCGGAACGAGCAGTACTTC.

This chain links TRBV4-2 with TRBJ2-3, with D possibly matching TRBD2 (5 bases). The CDR3 covers 16 residues. The V end lost 1 base, the J end lost 3 bases, and 14 bases lay between the germline ends. CDR1 and CDR2 (germline): LGHNA, YNFKEQ. The CDR3 sequence: CASSQGWTGGTDTQYF. The CDR3 coding sequence is TGTGCCAGCAGCCAAGGATGGACGGGCGGGACAGATACGCAGTATTTT.

V is TRBV5-1 and J is TRBJ1-2; 8 nucleotides match TRBD1. CDR1 SGHRS and CDR2 YFSETQ come from the germline V gene. The CDR3 covers 15 residues. J lost 0 bases, V lost 3 bases, and 4 bases had no gene match. This CDR3 reads CASSSGQGANYGYTF. The CDR3 bases are TGCGCCAGCAGCTCCGGACAGGGAGCTAACTATGGCTACACCTTC.

V gene TRBV19 combines with J gene TRBJ2-3; possibly TRBD1 for D (6 bases). CDR3 length: 12 amino acids. Germline CDR1 is LNHDA and CDR2 is SQIVND (reference sequence). Trimming cost V 6 bases and J 5 bases, with 9 bases left between them. The CDR3 here is CASRQGGDTQYF. In nucleotides, the CDR3 is TGTGCCAGTAGACAGGGTGGAGATACGCAGTATTTT.

DNA of the CDR3: TGTGCCAGCTCTAAGGGGTTAGAAGTGAACACTGAAGCTTTCTTT. Translation: CASSKGLEVNTEAFF. The J gene is TRBJ1-1, the V gene TRBV27; tentatively, D is TRBD1 (5 bases). V lost 8 bases and J lost 0, with 16 bases in between. This CDR3 contains 15 residues. CDR1 and CDR2 (germline): MNHEY, SMNVEV (reference sequence).

V and J are TRBV15 and TRBJ2-7; 9 nucleotides agree with TRBD1. CDR3 length equals 14 residues. Germline assignment: CDR1 LNHNV and CDR2 YYDKDF (reference sequence). Trimming took 4 bases from V and 1 from J; bases not matched to a gene: 2. CDR3 amino acids: CATSTDRGSYEQYF. The CDR3 bases are TGTGCCACCAGCACCGACAGGGGGTCCTACGAGCAGTACTTC.

The rearrangement links TRBV30 to TRBJ1-5; D is perhaps TRBD1 (5 bases). Germline V lookup: CDR1 GTSNPN, CDR2 SVGIG (reference sequence). Between the trimmed V and J ends, which lost 5 bases and 5 bases, there was a span of 13 bases. The CDR3 covers 13 residues. The CDR3 here is CAWSTGRDQPQHF. The CDR3 DNA reads as TGTGCCTGGTCGACCGGCAGGGATCAGCCCCAGCATTTT. Full variable domain (rest looked up from reference TRBV30 and TRBJ1-5): SQTIHQWPATLVQPVGSPLSLECTVEGTSNPNLYWYRQAAGRGLQLLFYSVGIGQISSEVPQNLSASRPQDRQFILSSKKLLLSDSGFYLCAWSTGRDQPQHFGDGTRLSIL.

The table lists this clone with a count of one. This chain joins TRBV2 and TRBJ2-7; D possibly corresponds to TRBD1 (5 bases). Trimming removed 8 bases from V and 1 base from J, with 15 bases in between. Germline CDR1 SNHLY, CDR2 FYNNEI. The CDR3 sequence is 14 residues long. This CDR3 is CASGAIGYSYEQYF. The CDR3 DNA reads TGTGCCAGCGGGGCAATAGGCTATTCCTACGAGCAGTACTTC.

The chain is built from TRBV6-5 and TRBJ1-5; TRBD1 is a possible D gene (6 bases). CDR1 and CDR2 from the germline V gene are MNHEY and SVGAGI. The V gene lost 6 bases and the J gene lost 4 bases, with 10 bases spanning the gap. The CDR3 sequence is 13 residues long. For the CDR3, the DNA is TGTGCCAGCAGCCGACAGGCAAATCAGCCCCAGCATTTT. Translated, it gives CASSRQANQPQHF.

The chain uses TRBV27 and TRBJ2-1, with D tentatively TRBD1 (5 bases). V lost 5 bases, J lost 7 bases, and 15 bases lay in between. The CDR3 is 14 residues long. CDR1 and CDR2 (germline): MNHEY, SMNVEV (reference sequence). CDR3 amino acids: CASSERGRTNEQFF. In nucleotides, the CDR3 is TGTGCCAGCAGTGAAAGGGGCAGGACGAATGAGCAGTTCTTC.